The TCR beta chain described here comes from a study of T cell responses to AZD1222 COVID-19 vaccine. Study observations and caveats: All repertoire sampling was performed exclusively after the peak T cell response. After two AZD1222 doses, spike-specific TCR breadth and depth rose versus day 0. In a largely white British group with more females than males, clonal diversity was possibly underestimated.

This clone turned up a few times. The antigen is unknown. Trimming cost V 5 bases and J 0 bases, with 14 bases left between them. The germline gives CDR1 LNHDA, CDR2 SQIVND (reference sequence). This CDR3 comprises 16 residues. The method was immunoSEQ multiplex PCR; TCRdb's version includes in-frame clones alone and lacks a portion of them. The top ten clones hold about 1.5% of a sample with some 96,000 clones, approximately 91% of them seen once. The chain carries TRBV19 and TRBJ1-5; D is unclear. The source material was peripheral blood, sampled on day 0 of AZD1222 vaccination. This receptor was obtained from an adult in good health. CDR3 amino acids: CASSYGTVNSNQPQHF. The DNA of the CDR3 is TGTGCCAGTAGTTATGGTACTGTCAATAGCAATCAGCCCCAGCATTTT.